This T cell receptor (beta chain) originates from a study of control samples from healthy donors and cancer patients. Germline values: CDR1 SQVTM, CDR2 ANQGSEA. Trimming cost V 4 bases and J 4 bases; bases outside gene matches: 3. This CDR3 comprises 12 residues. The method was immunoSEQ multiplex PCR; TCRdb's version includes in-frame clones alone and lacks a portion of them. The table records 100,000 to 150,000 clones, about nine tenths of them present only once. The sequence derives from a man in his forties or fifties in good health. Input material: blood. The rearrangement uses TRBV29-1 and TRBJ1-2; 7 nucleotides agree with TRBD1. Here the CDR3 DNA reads TGCAGCGTTGGTGACAGGGCCTATGGCTACACCTTC. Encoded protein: CSVGDRAYGYTF. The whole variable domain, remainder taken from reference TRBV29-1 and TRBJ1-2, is SAVISQKPSRDICQRGTSLTIQCQVDSQVTMMFWYRQQPGQSLTLIATANQGSEATYESGFVIDKFPISRPNLTFSTLTVSNMSPEDSSIYLCSVGDRAYGYTFGSGTRLTVV.